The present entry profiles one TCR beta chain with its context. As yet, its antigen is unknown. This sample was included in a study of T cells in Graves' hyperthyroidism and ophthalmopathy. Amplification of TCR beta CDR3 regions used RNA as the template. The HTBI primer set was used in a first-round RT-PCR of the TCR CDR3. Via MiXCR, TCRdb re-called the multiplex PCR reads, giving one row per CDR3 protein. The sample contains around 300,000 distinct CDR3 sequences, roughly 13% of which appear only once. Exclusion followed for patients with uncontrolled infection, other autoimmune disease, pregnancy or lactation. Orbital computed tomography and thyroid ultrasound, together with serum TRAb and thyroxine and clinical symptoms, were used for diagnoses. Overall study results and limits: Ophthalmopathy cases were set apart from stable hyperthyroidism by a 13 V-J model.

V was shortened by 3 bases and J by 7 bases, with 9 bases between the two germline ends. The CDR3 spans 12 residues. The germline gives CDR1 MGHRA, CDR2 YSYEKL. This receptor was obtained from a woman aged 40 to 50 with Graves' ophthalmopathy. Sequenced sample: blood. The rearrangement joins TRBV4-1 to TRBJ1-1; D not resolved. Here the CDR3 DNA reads TGCGCCAGCAGCCACCTCTTTGATGAAGCTTTCTTT. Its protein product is CASSHLFDEAFF.